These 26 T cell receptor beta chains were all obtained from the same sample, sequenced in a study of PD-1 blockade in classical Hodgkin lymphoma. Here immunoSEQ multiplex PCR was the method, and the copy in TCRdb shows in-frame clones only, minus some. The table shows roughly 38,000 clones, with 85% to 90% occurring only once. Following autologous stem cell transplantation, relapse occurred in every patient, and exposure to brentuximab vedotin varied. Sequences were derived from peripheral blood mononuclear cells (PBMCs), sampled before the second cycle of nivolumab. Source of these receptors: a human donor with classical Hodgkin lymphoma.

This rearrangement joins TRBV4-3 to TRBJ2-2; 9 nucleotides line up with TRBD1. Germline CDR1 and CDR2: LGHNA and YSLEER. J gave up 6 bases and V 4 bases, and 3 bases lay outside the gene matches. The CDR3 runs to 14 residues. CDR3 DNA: TGCGCCAGCAGCCGCGGACAGGGGTCCGGGGAGCTGTTTTTT. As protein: CASSRGQGSGELFF.

The CDR3 region has the DNA TGTGCCATCGGGACCACAGATACGCAGTATTTT. Protein sequence: CAIGTTDTQYF. The chain has TRBV10-3 and TRBJ2-3, with D possibly called TRBD1 or TRBD2 (5 bases each). This CDR3 has 11 residues. CDR1 is ENHRY and CDR2 is SYGVKD in the germline V gene. The ends were cut back, 8 bases at V and 2 bases at J, with 5 bases in the middle.

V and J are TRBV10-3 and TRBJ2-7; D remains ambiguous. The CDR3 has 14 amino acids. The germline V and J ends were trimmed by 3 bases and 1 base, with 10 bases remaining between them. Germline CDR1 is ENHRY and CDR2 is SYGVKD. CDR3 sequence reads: CAISERRASYEQYF. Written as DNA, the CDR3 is TGTGCCATCAGTGAAAGGAGAGCTTCCTACGAGCAGTACTTC.

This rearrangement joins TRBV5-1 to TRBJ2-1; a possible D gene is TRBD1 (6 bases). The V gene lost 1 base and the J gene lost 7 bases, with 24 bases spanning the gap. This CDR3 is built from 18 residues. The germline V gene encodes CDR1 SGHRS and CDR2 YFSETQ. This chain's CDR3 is CASSLFFASTGMINEQFF. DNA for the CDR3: TGCGCCAGCAGCTTGTTCTTTGCCTCTACAGGGATGATAAATGAGCAGTTCTTC. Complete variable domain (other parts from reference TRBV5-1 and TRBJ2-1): KAGVTQTPRYLIKTRGQQVTLSCSPISGHRSVSWYQQTPGQGLQFLFEYFSETQRNKGNFPGRFSGRQFSNSRSEMNVSTLELGDSALYLCASSLFFASTGMINEQFFGPGTRLTVL.

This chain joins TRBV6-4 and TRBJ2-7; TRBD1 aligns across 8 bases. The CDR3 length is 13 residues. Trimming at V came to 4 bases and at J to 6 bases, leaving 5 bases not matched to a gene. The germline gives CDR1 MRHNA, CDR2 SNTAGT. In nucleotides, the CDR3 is TGTGCCAGCAGTGCCAGGGGGCAAGGCGAGCAGTACTTC. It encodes CASSARGQGEQYF.

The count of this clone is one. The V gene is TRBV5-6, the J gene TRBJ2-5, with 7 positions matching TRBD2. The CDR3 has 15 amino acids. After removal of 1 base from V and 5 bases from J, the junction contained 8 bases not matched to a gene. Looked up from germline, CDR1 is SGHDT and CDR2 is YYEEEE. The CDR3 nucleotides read TGTGCCAGCAGCTTGCGGGCGGGAGTCGTGGAGACCCAGTACTTC. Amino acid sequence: CASSLRAGVVETQYF.

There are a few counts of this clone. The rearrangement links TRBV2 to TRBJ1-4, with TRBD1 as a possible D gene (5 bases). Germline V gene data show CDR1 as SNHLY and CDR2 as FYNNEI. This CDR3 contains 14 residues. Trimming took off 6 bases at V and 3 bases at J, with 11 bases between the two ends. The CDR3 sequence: CASRWGVANEKLFF. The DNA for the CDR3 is TGTGCCAGCAGGTGGGGGGTAGCTAATGAAAAACTGTTTTTT.

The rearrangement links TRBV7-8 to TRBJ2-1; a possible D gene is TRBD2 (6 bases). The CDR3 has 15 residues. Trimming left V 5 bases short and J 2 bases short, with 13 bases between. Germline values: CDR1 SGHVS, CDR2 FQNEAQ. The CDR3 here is CASSVSGSPYNEQFF. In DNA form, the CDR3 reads TGTGCCAGCAGCGTTAGCGGTTCCCCCTACAATGAGCAGTTCTTC.

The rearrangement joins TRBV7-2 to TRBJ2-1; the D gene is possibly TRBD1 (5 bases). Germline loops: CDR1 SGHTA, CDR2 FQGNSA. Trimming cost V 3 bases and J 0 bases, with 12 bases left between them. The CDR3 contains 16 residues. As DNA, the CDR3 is TGTGCCAGCAGCTTGGTAGGGGTGAGCTCCTACAATGAGCAGTTCTTC. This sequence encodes CASSLVGVSSYNEQFF.

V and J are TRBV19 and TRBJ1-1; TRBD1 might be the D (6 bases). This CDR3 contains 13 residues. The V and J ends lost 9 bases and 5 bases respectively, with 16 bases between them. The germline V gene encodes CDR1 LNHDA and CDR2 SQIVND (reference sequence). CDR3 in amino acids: CASMDSGGTEAFF. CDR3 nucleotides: TGTGCCAGCATGGACAGTGGAGGGACTGAAGCTTTCTTT.

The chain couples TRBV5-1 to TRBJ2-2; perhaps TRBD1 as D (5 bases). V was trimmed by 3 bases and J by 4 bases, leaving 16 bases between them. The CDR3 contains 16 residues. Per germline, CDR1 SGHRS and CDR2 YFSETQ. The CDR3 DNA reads TGCGCCAGCAGCTGGAACCTACAGGCCTCCACCGGGGAGCTGTTTTTT. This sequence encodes CASSWNLQASTGELFF.

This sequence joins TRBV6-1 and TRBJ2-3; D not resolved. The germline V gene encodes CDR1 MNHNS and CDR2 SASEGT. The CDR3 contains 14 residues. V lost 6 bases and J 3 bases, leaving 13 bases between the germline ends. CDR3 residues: CASRRDLSTDTQYF. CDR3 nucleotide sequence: TGTGCCAGCAGACGAGATCTAAGTACAGATACGCAGTATTTT.

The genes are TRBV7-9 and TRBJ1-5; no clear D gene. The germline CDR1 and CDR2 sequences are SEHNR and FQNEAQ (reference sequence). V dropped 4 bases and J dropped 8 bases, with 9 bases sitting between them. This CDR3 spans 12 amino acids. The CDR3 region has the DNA TGTGCCAGCAGCTCCTTACGTGAGCCCCAGCATTTT. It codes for CASSSLREPQHF.

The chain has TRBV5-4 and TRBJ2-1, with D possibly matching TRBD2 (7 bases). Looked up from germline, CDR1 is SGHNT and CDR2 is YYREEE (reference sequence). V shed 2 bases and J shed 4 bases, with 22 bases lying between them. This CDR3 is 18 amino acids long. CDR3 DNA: TGTGCCAGCAGCTTATCGGTCAGGCCGGGGGGCCTATACAATGAGCAGTTCTTC. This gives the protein CASSLSVRPGGLYNEQFF.

The CDR3 protein is CASSTRVYSYNEQFF. The DNA for the CDR3 is TGTGCCAGCAGCACCAGGGTTTACTCCTACAATGAGCAGTTCTTC. The chain uses TRBV5-6 and TRBJ2-1; possible D gene TRBD1, 5 bases. This CDR3 has 15 residues. Germline CDR1 and CDR2: SGHDT and YYEEEE. Trimming took off 4 bases at V and 0 bases at J, with 11 bases between the two ends.

As DNA, the CDR3 is TGTGCCAGCAGTGAATCGCCAGCGGGGTACAATGAGCAGTTCTTC. Translated, it gives CASSESPAGYNEQFF. This chain uses TRBV25-1 with TRBJ2-1; TRBD2 matches 7 bases. CDR3 length equals 15 residues. From germline, CDR1 is MGHDK and CDR2 SYGVNS. V trimming: 1 base; J trimming: 4 bases; junction bases outside the gene matches: 4.

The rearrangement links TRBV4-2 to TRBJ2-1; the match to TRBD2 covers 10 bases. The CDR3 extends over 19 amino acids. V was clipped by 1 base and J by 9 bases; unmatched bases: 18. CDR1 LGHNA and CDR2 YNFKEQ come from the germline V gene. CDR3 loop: CASSQVRTSGTRISPEQFF. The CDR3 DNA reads TGTGCCAGCAGCCAAGTTCGTACTAGCGGGACCCGAATTAGCCCTGAGCAGTTCTTC.

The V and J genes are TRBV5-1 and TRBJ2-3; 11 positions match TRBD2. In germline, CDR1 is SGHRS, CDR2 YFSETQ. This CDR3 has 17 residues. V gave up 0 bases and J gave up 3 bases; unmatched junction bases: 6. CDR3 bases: TGCGCCAGCAGCTTGGGTTCTAGCGGGGGGAAGACAGATACGCAGTATTTT. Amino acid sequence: CASSLGSSGGKTDTQYF.

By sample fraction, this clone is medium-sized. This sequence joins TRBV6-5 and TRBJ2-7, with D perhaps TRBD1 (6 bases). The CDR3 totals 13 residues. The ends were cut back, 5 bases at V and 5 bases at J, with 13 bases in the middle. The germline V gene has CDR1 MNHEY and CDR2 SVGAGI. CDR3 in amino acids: CASSNPAGDEQYF. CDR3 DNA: TGTGCCAGCAGTAATCCCGCAGGGGACGAGCAGTACTTC.

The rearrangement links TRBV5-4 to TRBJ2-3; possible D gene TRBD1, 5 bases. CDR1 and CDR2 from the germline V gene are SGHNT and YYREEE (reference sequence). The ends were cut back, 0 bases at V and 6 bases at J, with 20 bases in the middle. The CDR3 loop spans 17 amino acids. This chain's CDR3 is CASSLGGRASVYDTQYF. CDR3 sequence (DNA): TGTGCCAGCAGCTTGGGGGGCAGGGCGAGCGTTTACGATACGCAGTATTTT.

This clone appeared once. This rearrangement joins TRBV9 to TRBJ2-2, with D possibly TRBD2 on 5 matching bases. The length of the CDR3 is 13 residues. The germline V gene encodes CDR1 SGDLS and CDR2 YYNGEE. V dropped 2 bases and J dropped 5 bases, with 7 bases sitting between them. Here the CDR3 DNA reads TGTGCCAGCAGCGTCGGGAAAACCGGGGAGCTGTTTTTT. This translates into CASSVGKTGELFF.

CDR3 DNA sequence: TGTGCCAGTAGTCCGGGACAGGGAGGAGGTGAGCAGTTCTTC. Translating it yields CASSPGQGGGEQFF. V and J are TRBV19 and TRBJ2-1; 9 bases map to TRBD1. The CDR3 extends over 14 amino acids. The V gene's germline CDR1 is LNHDA and CDR2 SQIVND (reference sequence). Germline trimming cut 5 bases from V and 9 bases from J; bases unmatched to any gene: 8.

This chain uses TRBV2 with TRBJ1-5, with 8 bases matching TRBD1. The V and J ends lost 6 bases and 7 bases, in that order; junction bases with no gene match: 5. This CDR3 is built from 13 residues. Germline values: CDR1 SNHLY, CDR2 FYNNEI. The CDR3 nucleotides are TGTGCCAGCAGGACCCAGGGGGCGCAGCCCCAGCATTTT. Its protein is CASRTQGAQPQHF.

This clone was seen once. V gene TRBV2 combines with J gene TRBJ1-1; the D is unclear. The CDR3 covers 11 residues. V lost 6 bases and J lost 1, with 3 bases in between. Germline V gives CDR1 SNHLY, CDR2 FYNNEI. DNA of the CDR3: TGTGCCAGCAGCCAGAACACTGAAGCTTTCTTT. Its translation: CASSQNTEAFF.

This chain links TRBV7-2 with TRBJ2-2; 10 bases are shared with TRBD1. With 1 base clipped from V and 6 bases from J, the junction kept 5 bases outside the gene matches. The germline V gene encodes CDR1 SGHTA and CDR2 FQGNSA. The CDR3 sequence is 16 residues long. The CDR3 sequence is CASSLVVTGGPGELFF. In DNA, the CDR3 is TGTGCCAGCAGCTTAGTCGTGACAGGGGGCCCCGGGGAGCTGTTTTTT.

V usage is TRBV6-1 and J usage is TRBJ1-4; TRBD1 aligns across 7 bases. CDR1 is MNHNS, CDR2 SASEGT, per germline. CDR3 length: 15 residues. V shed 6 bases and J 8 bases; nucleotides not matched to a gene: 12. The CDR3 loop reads CASRNSGQVREKLFF. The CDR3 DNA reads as TGTGCCAGCAGAAATTCCGGACAGGTCCGGGAAAAACTGTTTTTT.